The T cell receptor (beta chain) under discussion was sequenced for a study of shared clonotypes between healthy human individuals. Germline assignment: CDR1 SGHRS and CDR2 YFSETQ. V lost 0 bases to trimming and J lost 7 bases, with 11 bases between them. The CDR3 consists of 14 residues. About this clone: The sample holds other DNA sequences that translate to the same CDR3.

The data were produced by immunoSEQ multiplex PCR, yet TCRdb's version contains in-frame clones alone and is incomplete. The data hold some 200,000 clones, with approximately 60% observed a single time. The chain carries TRBV5-1 and TRBJ1-5; a weak D match, TRBD1 (6 bases). The material sequenced was memory CD4+ T cells sorted from blood. Subset reported: CD45RA-negative fraction. This clonotype originated in a man aged 25 to 40 in good health. The CDR3, as DNA: TGCGCCAGCAGCTTGGCGGGGGGCGACCAGCCCCAGCATTTT. Protein sequence: CASSLAGGDQPQHF.